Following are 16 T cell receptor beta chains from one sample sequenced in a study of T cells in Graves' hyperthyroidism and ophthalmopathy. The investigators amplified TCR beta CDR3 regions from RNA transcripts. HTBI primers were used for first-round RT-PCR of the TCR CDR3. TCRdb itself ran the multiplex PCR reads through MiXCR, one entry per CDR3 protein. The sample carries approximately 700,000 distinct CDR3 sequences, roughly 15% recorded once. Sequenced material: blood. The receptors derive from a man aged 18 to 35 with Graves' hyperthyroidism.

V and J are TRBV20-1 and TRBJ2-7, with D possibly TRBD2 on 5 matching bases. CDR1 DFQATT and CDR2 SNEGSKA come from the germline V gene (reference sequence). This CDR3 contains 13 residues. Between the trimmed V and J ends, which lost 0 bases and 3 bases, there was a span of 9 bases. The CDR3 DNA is TGCAGTGCTAGAGATGCCGACTACTACGAGCAGTACTTC. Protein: CSARDADYYEQYF.

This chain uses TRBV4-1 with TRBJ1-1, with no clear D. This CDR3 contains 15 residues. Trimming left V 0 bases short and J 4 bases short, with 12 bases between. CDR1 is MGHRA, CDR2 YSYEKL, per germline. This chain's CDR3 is CASSQDRFVATEAFF. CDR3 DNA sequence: TGCGCCAGCAGCCAAGATCGGTTCGTTGCCACTGAAGCTTTCTTT.

The DNA of the CDR3 is TGTGCCAGCAGCCCGCTGGGACAGGGTGCATGGAACACTGAAGCTTTCTTT. This codes for CASSPLGQGAWNTEAFF. The chain combines TRBV2 with TRBJ1-1, with 9 bases identical to TRBD1. Germline CDR1 reads SNHLY; CDR2 reads FYNNEI. Germline trimming cut 6 bases from V and 1 base from J; bases unmatched to any gene: 12. This CDR3 has 17 residues.

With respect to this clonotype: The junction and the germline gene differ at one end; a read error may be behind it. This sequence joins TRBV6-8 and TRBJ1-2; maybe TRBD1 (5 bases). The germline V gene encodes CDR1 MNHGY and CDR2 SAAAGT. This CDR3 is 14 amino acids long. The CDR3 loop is CASGYSLTEGGYTF. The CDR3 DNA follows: TGTGCCAGCGGTTACTCTCTGACAGAGGGTGGCTACACCTTC.

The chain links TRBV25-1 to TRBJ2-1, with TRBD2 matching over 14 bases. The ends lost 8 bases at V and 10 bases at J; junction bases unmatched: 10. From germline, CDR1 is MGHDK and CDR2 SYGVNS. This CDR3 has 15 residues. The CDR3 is CASLPGLAGEGEQFF. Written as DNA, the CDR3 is TGTGCCAGCCTCCCGGGACTAGCGGGAGAGGGGGAGCAGTTCTTC.

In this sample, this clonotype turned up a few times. DNA of the CDR3: TGCGCCAGCAGCCAAGTGGGGGATCCCGGCTACGAGCAGTACTTC. The encoded protein is CASSQVGDPGYEQYF. The gene calls are TRBV4-3 and TRBJ2-7, with D perhaps TRBD1 or TRBD2 (5 bases each). V lost 1 base to trimming and J lost 3 bases, with 13 bases between them. Germline-derived CDR1 and CDR2 are LGHNA and YSLEER. CDR3 length: 15 residues.

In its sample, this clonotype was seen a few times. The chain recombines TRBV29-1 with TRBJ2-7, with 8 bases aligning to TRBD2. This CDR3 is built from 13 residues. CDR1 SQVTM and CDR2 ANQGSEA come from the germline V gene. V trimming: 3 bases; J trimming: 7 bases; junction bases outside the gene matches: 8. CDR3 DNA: TGCAGCGTTGAGGGGACTAGGTTCGGAGAGCAGTACTTC. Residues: CSVEGTRFGEQYF.

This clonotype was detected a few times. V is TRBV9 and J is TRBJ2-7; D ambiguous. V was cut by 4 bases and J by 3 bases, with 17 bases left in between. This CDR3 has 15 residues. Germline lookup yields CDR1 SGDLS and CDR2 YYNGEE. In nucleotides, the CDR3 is TGTGCCAGCAGCCCACGGAGCCGACGAGGCTACGAGCAGTACTTC. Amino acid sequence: CASSPRSRRGYEQYF.

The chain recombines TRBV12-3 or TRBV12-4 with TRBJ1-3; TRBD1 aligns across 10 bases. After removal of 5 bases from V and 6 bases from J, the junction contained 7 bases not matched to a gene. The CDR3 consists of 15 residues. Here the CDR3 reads CASSRTGGSQNTIYF. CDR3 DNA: TGTGCCAGCAGTCGGACAGGGGGGTCACAAAACACCATATATTTT.

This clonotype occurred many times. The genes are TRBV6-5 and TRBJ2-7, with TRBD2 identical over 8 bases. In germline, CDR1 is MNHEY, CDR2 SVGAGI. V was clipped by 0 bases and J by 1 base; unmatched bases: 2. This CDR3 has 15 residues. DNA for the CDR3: TGTGCCAGCAGTTACTCGGGGACTAGGTCCTACGAGCAGTACTTC. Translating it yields CASSYSGTRSYEQYF.

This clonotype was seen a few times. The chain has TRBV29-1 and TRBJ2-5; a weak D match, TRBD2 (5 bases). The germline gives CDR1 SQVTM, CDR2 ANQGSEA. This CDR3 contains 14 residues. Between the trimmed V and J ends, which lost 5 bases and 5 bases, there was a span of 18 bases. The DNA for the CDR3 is TGCAGCGTTAGCTTCTCGGGGATGGGGGAGACCCAGTACTTC. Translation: CSVSFSGMGETQYF.

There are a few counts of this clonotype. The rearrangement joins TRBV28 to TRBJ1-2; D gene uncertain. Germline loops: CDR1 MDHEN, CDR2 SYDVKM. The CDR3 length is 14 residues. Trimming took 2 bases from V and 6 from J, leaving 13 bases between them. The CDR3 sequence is CASSLGTENHGYTF. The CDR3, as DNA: TGTGCCAGCAGTTTAGGAACAGAGAACCATGGCTACACCTTC.

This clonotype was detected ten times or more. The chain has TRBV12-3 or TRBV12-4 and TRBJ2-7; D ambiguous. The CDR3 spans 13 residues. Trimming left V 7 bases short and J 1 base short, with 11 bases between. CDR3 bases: TGTGCCAGCACATTTGCATCGTCCTACGAGCAGTACTTC. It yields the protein CASTFASSYEQYF.

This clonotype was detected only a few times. CDR3 DNA sequence: TGTGCCAGCCGACGGGACGGCGCCTACGAGCAGTACTTC. Translated, it gives CASRRDGAYEQYF. The genes are TRBV27 and TRBJ2-7; the D call may be TRBD1 or TRBD2 (5 bases each). The V gene's germline CDR1 is MNHEY and CDR2 SMNVEV (reference sequence). There are 13 residues in the CDR3. Trimming left V 8 bases short and J 2 bases short, with 13 bases between.

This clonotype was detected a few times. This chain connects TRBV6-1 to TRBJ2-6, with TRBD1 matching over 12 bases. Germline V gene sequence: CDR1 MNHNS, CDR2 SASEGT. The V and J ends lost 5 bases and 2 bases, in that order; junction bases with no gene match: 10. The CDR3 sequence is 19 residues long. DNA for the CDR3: TGTGCCAGCAGTTTGGGACAGGGGGCCCCCCGGGCTGGGGCCAACGTCCTGACTTTC. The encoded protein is CASSLGQGAPRAGANVLTF.

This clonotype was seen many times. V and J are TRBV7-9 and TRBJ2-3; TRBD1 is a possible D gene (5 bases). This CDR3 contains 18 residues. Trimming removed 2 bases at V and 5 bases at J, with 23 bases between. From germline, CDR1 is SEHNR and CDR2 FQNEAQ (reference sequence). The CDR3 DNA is TGTGCCAGCAGCTTACCTCCCTTGGGCTACAGGCTCGAAGATACGCAGTATTTT. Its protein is CASSLPPLGYRLEDTQYF.